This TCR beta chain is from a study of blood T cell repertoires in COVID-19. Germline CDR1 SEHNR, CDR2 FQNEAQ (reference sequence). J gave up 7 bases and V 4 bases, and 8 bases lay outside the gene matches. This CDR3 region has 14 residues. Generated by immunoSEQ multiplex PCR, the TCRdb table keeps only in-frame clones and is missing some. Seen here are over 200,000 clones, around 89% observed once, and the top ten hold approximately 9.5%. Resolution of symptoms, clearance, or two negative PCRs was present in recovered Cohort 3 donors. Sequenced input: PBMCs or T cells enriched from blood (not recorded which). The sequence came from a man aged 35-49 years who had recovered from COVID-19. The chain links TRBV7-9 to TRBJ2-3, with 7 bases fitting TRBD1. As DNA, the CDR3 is TGTGCCAGCAGCTACGGAGACAGGGTGCATACGCAGTATTTT. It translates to CASSYGDRVHTQYF.